Here is one T cell receptor (beta chain) with its context. This sample is drawn from a study of blood T cell repertoires in COVID-19. Exposed enrollees had met someone with a PCR-confirmed or clinician-diagnosed COVID-19 case at some point within the 2 weeks before study entry. Clones were sequenced by immunoSEQ multiplex PCR, and TCRdb holds only the in-frame ones, with some missing. In the table there are about 62,000 clones, more than 55% of which are singletons. The CDR3 is 15 amino acids. Per germline, CDR1 MDHEN and CDR2 SYDVKM. With 4 bases clipped from V and 0 bases from J, the junction kept 5 bases outside the gene matches.

V is TRBV28 and J is TRBJ2-5; 7 nucleotides agree with TRBD1. This clonotype was sampled from a woman aged 55-70 years who had been exposed to COVID-19. The specimen was PBMCs or T cells enriched from blood (not recorded which). The CDR3 DNA follows: TGTGCCAGCAGTTCGCAGACAGGGTACCAAGAGACCCAGTACTTC. Translating it yields CASSSQTGYQETQYF.